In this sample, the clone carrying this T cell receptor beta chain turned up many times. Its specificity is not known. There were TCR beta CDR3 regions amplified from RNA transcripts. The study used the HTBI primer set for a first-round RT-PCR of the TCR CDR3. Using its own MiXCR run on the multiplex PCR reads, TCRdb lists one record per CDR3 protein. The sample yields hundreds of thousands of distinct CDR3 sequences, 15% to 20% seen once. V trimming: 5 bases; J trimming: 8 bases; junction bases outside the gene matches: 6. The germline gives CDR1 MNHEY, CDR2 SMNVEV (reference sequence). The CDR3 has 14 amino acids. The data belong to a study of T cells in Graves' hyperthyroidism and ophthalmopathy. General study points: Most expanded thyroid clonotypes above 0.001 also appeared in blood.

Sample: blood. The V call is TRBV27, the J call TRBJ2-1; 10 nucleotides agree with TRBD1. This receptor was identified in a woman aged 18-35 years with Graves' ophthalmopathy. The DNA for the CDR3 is TGTGCCAGCAGTCATGGGACAGGGGTGGATGAGCAGTTCTTC. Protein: CASSHGTGVDEQFF.